Sequencing of this T cell receptor (beta chain) was carried out in a study of cytotoxic CD8 clonotypes in ibrutinib-treated CLL listed by TCRdb under 2021. With respect to the entire study: The cohort included around 15 treatment-naive and about a dozen relapsed/refractory patients; 17 were IGHV unmutated. Of the 86 people in the trial, about 27 had longitudinal samples available. Partial responses were observed in about 24 patients and complete responses in 2; after a median follow-up of about 69 months, remission was maintained in approximately 14 patients and progression was observed in roughly twelve. On average, each sample yielded 255,043 productive templates and around 100,000 productive rearrangements. The response samples were drawn at a median of 12 months into treatment, with a range of about 6 to 36 months. Cryopreserved peripheral blood mononuclear cells were collected at three points: before therapy, at response, and at either sustained remission or disease progression. Every remission and progressive disease sample was obtained while ibrutinib was still being received by the patients. The paper's findings and limits, for the study overall: Sustained-remission and progressing patients did not have matched sampling times, and lymph node repertoires were not examined. An increase in clonality was observed at ibrutinib response, with clonality remaining stable during sustained remission and falling back toward baseline at progression. Baseline clonality was found to be higher than that of age-matched healthy donors and was strongly correlated with circulating CD8+ T-cell counts. Public clonotypes were rare and either shrank or stayed stable during treatment, and the rise in clonality at ibrutinib response reflected expansion of private clonotypes.

What the time point label conveys for this sample: 24 months on ibrutinib. For TCR beta library preparation, around 1.9 micrograms of genomic DNA were extracted from the cryopreserved PBMCs. Longitudinal blood samples from CLL patients on ibrutinib monotherapy were analyzed using high-throughput TCR beta sequencing. The patients took part in an open-label, single-center phase 2 trial of ibrutinib monotherapy. As for this clone: Its binding antigen is unknown. No base qualities exist here, and no much larger clone lies one base off it.

The goal of deep resolution MiSeq sequencing was a depth between 1 in 1 million and 1 in 200,000 T cells, and coverage averaged 10x per clonotype. The immunoSEQ hsTCRB Kit was used to generate the TCR beta libraries. The study's processing was this. The data were analyzed with ImmunoSEQ Analyzer and ImmunoSEQ Data Assistant, and V, D and J gene assignments followed IMGT definitions. Clonality, with values ranging from 0 to 1, was calculated as one minus the normalized Shannon entropy of productive rearrangement frequencies. Only overrepresented clonotypes making up at least 0.05% of the repertoire of each patient were included in the public clonotype analysis. Repertoires from thirteen age-matched healthy donors in immuneACCESS were used as clonality controls. TCRdb re-hosts the immuneACCESS table, in-frame sequences only. Its copies lack some clones; in the studies checked, an unresolved V gene accounts for under half of them, and the cause for the rest is not known. The D gene and trimming were derived from the DNA, and the V and J assignments and clone size from that table. In all, the sample holds roughly 190,000 clones, and 55% to 85% of those were seen once. Of the sample, around 15% is held by the ten largest clones.

V is reduced by 4 bases and J by 4 bases, leaving a spacing of 14 bases between them. CDR1 is given as SGHDT and CDR2 as YYEEEE, both from the germline V gene. The CDR3 covers 14 residues, taking in both the cysteine and the phenylalanine. Of all the DNA, just the CDR3 is kept, 42 bases in frame from base 1. The rearranged chain carries TRBV5-6 and TRBJ1-2; no D gene call is confident. The origin of this receptor is a human donor with chronic lymphocytic leukemia. Sequenced here: PBMCs, sampled after 24 months of ibrutinib treatment. The nucleotides read TGTGCCAGCAGCCCAGTGACCGGGCTCTATGGCTACACCTTC. The encoded protein is CASSPVTGLYGYTF.